What follows are 26 T cell receptor beta chains derived from one specimen sequenced in a study of T cells in Graves' hyperthyroidism and ophthalmopathy. There were TCR beta CDR3 regions amplified from RNA transcripts. The study used the HTBI primer set for a first-round RT-PCR of the TCR CDR3. TCRdb fed the multiplex PCR reads into MiXCR, producing one record per CDR3 protein. There are around 700,000 distinct CDR3 sequences in the sample; roughly 20% occur only once, and 15% to 20% lies in the top ten. The sample consisted of blood. These receptors originate from a woman between 50 and 59 years old with Graves' hyperthyroidism that later progressed to Graves' ophthalmopathy.

This clonotype was observed once. The V gene is TRBV3-1, the J gene TRBJ2-1, with 9 nucleotides matching TRBD1. CDR3 length: 16 residues. Germline loops: CDR1 LGHDT, CDR2 YNNKEL (reference sequence). J was trimmed by 5 bases and V by 8 bases; bases with no gene match: 13. The chain's CDR3 is CASGRTGTGSHNEQFF. DNA for the CDR3: TGTGCCAGCGGCCGAACCGGGACAGGGTCTCACAATGAGCAGTTCTTC.

This clonotype has a count of ten or more. The gene calls are TRBV3-1 and TRBJ1-3; D not resolved. Germline values: CDR1 LGHDT, CDR2 YNNKEL (reference sequence). The CDR3 contains 14 residues. V was clipped by 1 base and J by 4 bases, with 8 bases between them. In DNA, the CDR3 is TGTGCCAGCAGCCAAGGGCAGGTCGGAAACACCATATATTTT. Protein product: CASSQGQVGNTIYF.

As DNA, the CDR3 is TGTGCCAGCAGGGCAGGAGGACACTCTGGAAACACCATATATTTT. It specifies CASRAGGHSGNTIYF. The chain carries TRBV28 and TRBJ1-3; the D gene is possibly TRBD1 (5 bases). Trimming took 6 bases from V and 0 from J, leaving 12 bases between them. Germline CDR1 is MDHEN and CDR2 is SYDVKM. CDR3 length: 15 amino acids.

The chain couples TRBV20-1 to TRBJ1-1, with D perhaps TRBD1 (6 bases). Germline values: CDR1 DFQATT, CDR2 SNEGSKA (reference sequence). Trimming shortened V by 1 base and J by 1 base, and 10 bases separated the two germline ends. CDR3 length: 14 amino acids. This chain's CDR3 is CSARGRGPNTEAFF. For the CDR3, the DNA is TGCAGTGCTAGAGGTCGGGGGCCGAACACTGAAGCTTTCTTT.

This clonotype was detected only a few times. The chain employs TRBV20-1 and TRBJ2-7, with 11 nucleotides matching TRBD2. CDR3 length: 16 residues. Germline V lookup: CDR1 DFQATT, CDR2 SNEGSKA (reference sequence). The V gene end was trimmed by 6 bases and the J gene end by 7 bases; junction bases not matched to a gene: 17. The CDR3: CSASGVAGGIYEEQYF. CDR3 sequence (DNA): TGCAGTGCCTCCGGGGTAGCGGGGGGGATCTACGAGGAGCAGTACTTC.

Note on this clonotype: A junction boundary mismatches the germline segment, possibly from a read error. V usage is TRBV6-1 and J usage is TRBJ2-1; 10 nucleotides agree with TRBD2. From germline, CDR1 is MNHNS and CDR2 SASEGT. The CDR3 extends over 15 amino acids. As DNA, the CDR3 is TGTGTCAGCAGCAAGACTAGCGGGTTATACAATGAGCAGTTCTTC. Translation: CVSSKTSGLYNEQFF.

This chain links TRBV6-1 with TRBJ1-1, with D hard to call. This CDR3 spans 11 amino acids. The V end was cut by 6 bases, the J end by 7 bases, with 9 bases between. CDR1 and CDR2 from the germline V gene are MNHNS and SASEGT. Here the CDR3 reads CASSRLDEAFF. The CDR3 DNA reads as TGTGCCAGCAGCCGCCTCGATGAAGCTTTCTTT.

This clonotype has more than one count but fewer than ten. The chain links TRBV4-1 to TRBJ1-4, with 9 bases fitting TRBD1. CDR1 and CDR2 from the germline V gene are MGHRA and YSYEKL. The CDR3 length is 15 residues. Losses at the gene ends were 3 bases for V and 7 bases for J; bases not matched to a gene: 6. For the CDR3, the DNA is TGCGCCAGCAGCCACCCGGGACAGGGCGGTGAAAAACTGTTTTTT. Its protein is CASSHPGQGGEKLFF.

This sequence joins TRBV6-4 and TRBJ2-1; D could derive from TRBD1 or TRBD2 (5 bases each). Per germline, CDR1 MRHNA and CDR2 SNTAGT. Trimming stripped 2 bases from V and 6 bases from J, with 14 bases between. The CDR3 totals 15 residues. CDR3: CASSDEGHPFNEQFF. CDR3 in DNA: TGTGCCAGCAGTGACGAGGGGCACCCCTTCAATGAGCAGTTCTTC.

This clonotype occurred many times. The CDR3 DNA reads TGTGCCAGCATGCCAACTAGCGGGGGTGGGGAGACCCAGTACTTC. Encoded protein: CASMPTSGGGETQYF. This chain links TRBV3-1 with TRBJ2-5, with 11 bases lining up with TRBD2. J gave up 5 bases and V 7 bases, and 9 bases lay outside the gene matches. Germline CDR1 reads LGHDT; CDR2 reads YNNKEL (reference sequence). The CDR3 has 15 residues.

Many counts were recorded for this clonotype. This rearrangement joins TRBV18 to TRBJ2-1; possibly TRBD2 for D (5 bases). Germline CDR1 reads KGHSH; CDR2 reads LQKENI. V lost 0 bases and J 8 bases, leaving 20 bases between the germline ends. CDR3 length equals 17 residues. The CDR3 DNA reads as TGTGCCAGCTCACCACCACGGAGAGGGCGGTTGATCTATGAGCAGTTCTTC. It is translated as CASSPPRRGRLIYEQFF.

This clonotype occurred a few times. The J gene is TRBJ1-2, the V gene TRBV27; the D gene is possibly TRBD1 (6 bases). The CDR3 has 15 amino acids. Germline CDR1 is MNHEY and CDR2 is SMNVEV (reference sequence). V was trimmed by 6 bases and J by 4 bases, leaving 18 bases between them. CDR3 nucleotides: TGTGCCAGCAGAAGACCAGGGGCGACCGGCTATGGCTACACCTTC. It codes for CASRRPGATGYGYTF.

In this sample, this clonotype turned up a few times. This chain connects TRBV7-9 to TRBJ1-1; maybe TRBD1 (6 bases). The CDR3 is 14 residues long. Germline loops: CDR1 SEHNR, CDR2 FQNEAQ (reference sequence). The V and J ends lost 1 base and 6 bases respectively, with 12 bases between them. Written as DNA, the CDR3 is TGTGCCAGCAGCTTAGGTGGGGGCAGGCCTGAAGCTTTCTTT. Its translation is CASSLGGGRPEAFF.

This clonotype was detected many times. The chain couples TRBV5-1 to TRBJ2-7; D ambiguous. This CDR3 is 15 amino acids long. Per the germline V gene, CDR1 is SGHRS and CDR2 is YFSETQ. V lost 4 bases and J lost 2, with 16 bases in between. In DNA, the CDR3 is TGCGCCAGCAGCCCCGACCCGGACGTAACCTACGAGCAGTACTTC. Protein sequence: CASSPDPDVTYEQYF.

This clonotype was seen at least ten times. The chain has TRBV12-3 or TRBV12-4 and TRBJ1-3; D call uncertain. V was trimmed by 4 bases and J by 8 bases, leaving 6 bases between them. The CDR3 has 11 residues. CDR3 loop: CASSYPDTIYF. CDR3 sequence (DNA): TGTGCCAGCAGTTACCCGGACACCATATATTTT.

This clonotype was counted between two and nine times. V and J are TRBV5-4 and TRBJ2-1; tentative D call: TRBD2 (5 bases). The V end was cut by 4 bases, the J end by 5 bases, with 10 bases between. CDR3 length equals 13 residues. CDR1 and CDR2 from the germline V gene are SGHNT and YYREEE (reference sequence). Written as DNA, the CDR3 is TGTGCCAGCAGCGCGGGCCCCGACAATGAGCAGTTCTTC. This encodes CASSAGPDNEQFF.

At least ten counts were recorded for this clonotype. The genes are TRBV12-3 or TRBV12-4 and TRBJ2-2; D could derive from TRBD1 or TRBD2 (5 bases each). The CDR3 totals 15 residues. The V end lost 3 bases, the J end lost 1 base, and 9 bases lay between the germline ends. CDR3 amino acids: CASSLGPRNTGELFF. DNA for the CDR3: TGTGCCAGCAGTTTGGGACCGAGGAACACCGGGGAGCTGTTTTTT.

At least ten counts were recorded for this clonotype. The V and J genes are TRBV12-3 or TRBV12-4 and TRBJ1-5, with 7 bases lining up with TRBD1. The CDR3 spans 15 residues. The ends lost 6 bases at V and 1 base at J; junction bases unmatched: 6. For the CDR3, the DNA is TGTGCCAGCAGCCGATACAGGGGAAGCAATCAGCCCCAGCATTTT. This codes for CASSRYRGSNQPQHF.

This clonotype came up a few times. This chain connects TRBV9 to TRBJ2-1, with TRBD2 as a possible D gene (7 bases). Germline V CDR1 and CDR2: SGDLS, YYNGEE. V lost 3 bases and J lost 4, with 14 bases in between. CDR3 length: 15 residues. The CDR3, as DNA: TGTGCCAGCAGCGACCGGAGGGGGGGGTACAATGAGCAGTTCTTC. The encoded protein is CASSDRRGGYNEQFF.

This clonotype occurred many times. The chain has TRBV7-2 and TRBJ2-2, with 7 nucleotides matching TRBD2. Trimming cost V 1 base and J 5 bases; bases outside gene matches: 7. Per germline, CDR1 SGHTA and CDR2 FQGNSA. The CDR3 totals 16 residues. CDR3 region: CASSLDATSVTGELFF. CDR3 nucleotides: TGTGCCAGCAGCTTAGACGCAACTAGCGTAACCGGGGAGCTGTTTTTT.

The chain couples TRBV5-1 to TRBJ2-5, with 9 bases identical to TRBD2. The CDR3 has 18 residues. Germline lookup yields CDR1 SGHRS and CDR2 YFSETQ. After removal of 0 bases from V and 0 bases from J, the junction contained 9 bases not matched to a gene. The CDR3: CASSLALSGGEYQETQYF. CDR3 DNA: TGCGCCAGCAGCTTGGCCCTTAGCGGGGGCGAGTACCAAGAGACCCAGTACTTC. The complete variable domain, with remaining parts taken from reference TRBV5-1 and TRBJ2-5, reads KAGVTQTPRYLIKTRGQQVTLSCSPISGHRSVSWYQQTPGQGLQFLFEYFSETQRNKGNFPGRFSGRQFSNSRSEMNVSTLELGDSALYLCASSLALSGGEYQETQYFGPGTRLLVL.

The DNA for the CDR3 is TGTGCCAGCAGCGGAAGCCCGGGACCGAGTAACTATGGCTACACCTTC. Its protein is CASSGSPGPSNYGYTF. The rearrangement uses TRBV3-1 and TRBJ1-2, with D possibly being TRBD1 (5 bases). Germline V lookup: CDR1 LGHDT, CDR2 YNNKEL (reference sequence). Trimming left V 5 bases short and J 1 base short, with 17 bases between. The CDR3 totals 16 residues.

The table lists this clonotype with a few counts. This rearrangement joins TRBV14 to TRBJ1-3; perhaps TRBD1 as D (5 bases). This CDR3 has 12 amino acids. V shed 4 bases and J shed 11 bases, with 12 bases lying between them. Looked up from germline, CDR1 is SGHDN and CDR2 is FVKESK. CDR3 region: CASSPPGHSIYF. CDR3 coding DNA: TGTGCCAGCAGCCCCCCCGGACACTCCATATATTTT.

The chain joins TRBV29-1 to TRBJ2-7, with D perhaps matching TRBD1 (6 bases). Germline V gene lookup returns CDR1 SQVTM and CDR2 ANQGSEA. V dropped 8 bases and J dropped 4 bases, with 15 bases sitting between them. The CDR3 contains 12 residues. As DNA, the CDR3 is TGCAGCACATGGGACAATGAGTACGAGCAGTACTTC. Protein product: CSTWDNEYEQYF.

This clonotype has at least ten counts. V gene TRBV6-5 combines with J gene TRBJ1-1; D not resolved. This CDR3 region has 14 residues. Trimming pared 2 bases from V and 1 base from J, leaving 8 bases between. Per germline, CDR1 MNHEY and CDR2 SVGAGI. The CDR3 region is CASSYHETNTEAFF. CDR3 DNA sequence: TGTGCCAGCAGTTACCATGAGACGAACACTGAAGCTTTCTTT.

This clonotype was seen many times. This sequence joins TRBV27 and TRBJ1-1; no clear D gene. Germline values: CDR1 MNHEY, CDR2 SMNVEV (reference sequence). The V end lost 7 bases, the J end lost 0 bases, and 9 bases lay between the germline ends. The CDR3 is 13 residues long. The DNA for the CDR3 is TGTGCCAGCAAGGGCAGCTTGAACACTGAAGCTTTCTTT. Amino acids: CASKGSLNTEAFF.